What follows are 3 T cell receptor beta chains derived from one specimen sequenced in a study of pediatric ulcerative colitis (dated by TCRdb to 2018 to 2020). The library was generated by the immunoSEQ multiplex PCR assay. TCRdb took this table from immuneACCESS and kept in-frame rearrangements with V and J called. Such tables lack part of the clones; where checked against another copy, unresolved V genes explain under half of the gap, and the rest is unexplained. In all, the sample holds tens of thousands of clones, and about 87% of those were seen once. The ten largest clones add up to about 1.5% of the sample. Material for sequencing was blood. These receptors were taken from a boy aged 10-17 years who was a control in a study of pediatric ulcerative colitis.

This chain connects TRBV6-1 to TRBJ2-2; 7 positions agree with TRBD1. The ends lost 4 bases at V and 7 bases at J; junction bases unmatched: 6. CDR3 size: 14 residues. From germline, CDR1 is MNHNS and CDR2 SASEGT. The CDR3 spells CASSATGNDGELFF. The CDR3 DNA follows: TGTGCCAGCAGTGCGACAGGGAACGACGGGGAGCTGTTTTTT.

This rearrangement joins TRBV27 to TRBJ1-5; D unresolved. This CDR3 spans 14 amino acids. The germline V gene has CDR1 MNHEY and CDR2 SMNVEV (reference sequence). V lost 5 bases and J lost 0, with 8 bases in between. As DNA, the CDR3 is TGTGCCAGCAGTCCCGACTATAGCAATCAGCCCCAGCATTTT. Translating it yields CASSPDYSNQPQHF.

The J gene is TRBJ1-1, the V gene TRBV11-2; 7 bases are a match to TRBD1. Per germline, CDR1 SGHAT and CDR2 FQNNGV. Unmatched junction bases numbered 4, after V lost 5 bases and J lost 4 bases. The CDR3 is 13 amino acids. The CDR3: CASSQTGSTEAFF. DNA of the CDR3: TGTGCCAGCAGCCAGACAGGGAGCACTGAAGCTTTCTTT.